This T cell receptor beta chain was sequenced during a study of blood T cell repertoires in COVID-19. Study context: PBMCs, B-cell-depleted T cells, or T cells provided the cDNA or gDNA that made up the material.

Recovered status applied to Cohort 3 donors who had two consecutive negative PCRs. It also applied to those with clearance or with symptom resolution. The assay was immunoSEQ multiplex PCR, and TCRdb's table has in-frame clones only and misses some. This sample yields 180,000 or so clones, of which 86% are seen a single time; 8% to 10% belongs to the top ten. This clone turned up a few times. The sample contains more than one DNA sequence encoding this CDR3. The TCR comes from a woman younger than 45 who had recovered from COVID-19. The source material was PBMCs or T cells enriched from blood (not recorded which).

The CDR3 coding sequence is TGTGCCAGCAGCTTTAGCGGGAGTTCGTACGAGCAGTACTTC. This gives the protein CASSFSGSSYEQYF. The rearrangement uses TRBV7-9 and TRBJ2-7; 9 bases align to TRBD2. This CDR3 region has 14 residues. Trimming at V came to 3 bases and at J to 4 bases, leaving 4 bases not matched to a gene. CDR1 SEHNR and CDR2 FQNEAQ come from the germline V gene (reference sequence).